This T cell receptor beta chain was observed in a study of blood T cell repertoires in COVID-19. On the study more broadly: Material from acute and convalescent COVID-19 was sourced from the United States, Italy and Spain. In each case, the material was cDNA or gDNA derived from T cells, B-cell-depleted T cells, or PBMCs.

Original processing notes: Estimates of nucleated cell counts were drawn from the amplification of reference gene primers. TCRdb keeps only in-frame clones here, not all; method: immunoSEQ multiplex PCR. V and J calls and clone size follow that table, whereas D and trimming were derived from the DNA. The sample records some 120,000 clones, approximately 84% being singletons. With 6 bases clipped from V and 8 bases from J, the junction kept 6 bases outside the gene matches. This CDR3 comprises 12 residues. This TCR was recovered from a woman in her forties or fifties who had recovered from COVID-19. The rearrangement uses TRBV12-3 or TRBV12-4 and TRBJ1-1; TRBD1 aligns across 7 bases. The sequencing input was peripheral blood. CDR3 residues: CASSYRGPEAFF. The CDR3, as DNA: TGTGCCAGCAGCTACAGGGGTCCCGAAGCTTTCTTT.